One and the same sample provided the 32 T cell receptor beta chains below, sequenced in a study of cytomegalovirus exposure and HLA in healthy donors. Vbeta (60) and Jbeta (13) primers were used in the PCR. Sequencing was performed with immunoSEQ multiplex PCR; in TCRdb, only in-frame clones are kept and a portion is missing. There are 90,000 to 120,000 clones in the sample; around 79% occur only once, and 5.8% lies in the top ten. The sample taken for sequencing was PBMCs. Source of these receptors: a man aged 55 to 70 in good health and CMV-seropositive.

The V and J genes are TRBV28 and TRBJ1-2, with 7 bases aligning to TRBD1. Germline-derived CDR1 and CDR2 are MDHEN and SYDVKM. The CDR3 spans 13 residues. V gave up 6 bases and J gave up 4 bases; unmatched junction bases: 5. The CDR3 reads CASRTGQLYGYTF. CDR3 DNA sequence: TGTGCCAGCAGGACGGGACAGCTCTATGGCTACACCTTC.

This clone was found a few times. Possible read error: a much larger clone is one base away. This sample includes further DNA sequences coding for the same CDR3. The chain carries TRBV4-1 and TRBJ2-3; 10 nucleotides align to TRBD2. The CDR3 contains 16 residues. With 0 bases clipped from V and 7 bases from J, the junction kept 7 bases outside the gene matches. Germline V gene data show CDR1 as MGHRA and CDR2 as YSYEKL. In DNA form, the CDR3 reads TGCGCCAGCAGCCAAGATCAGAGCGGGGGGGCAAATACGCAGTATTTT. Protein product: CASSQDQSGGANTQYF.

The chain uses TRBV7-2 and TRBJ1-6; no firm D call. This CDR3 is built from 14 residues. The V and J ends lost 2 bases and 8 bases respectively, with 10 bases between them. CDR1 and CDR2 (germline): SGHTA, FQGNSA. CDR3 nucleotide sequence: TGTGCCAGCAGCTTAAGTGGGAGGGATTCACCCCTCCACTTT. The encoded protein is CASSLSGRDSPLHF.

The rearrangement links TRBV9 to TRBJ1-4; 8 bases fit TRBD1. This CDR3 contains 16 residues. Germline V CDR1 and CDR2: SGDLS, YYNGEE. After removal of 2 bases from V and 0 bases from J, the junction contained 3 bases not matched to a gene. The CDR3 here is CASSVGTGSTNEKLFF. CDR3 coding DNA: TGTGCCAGCAGCGTTGGGACAGGCTCAACTAATGAAAAACTGTTTTTT.

The chain couples TRBV7-3 to TRBJ2-3, with D uncertain. Germline-derived CDR1 and CDR2 are SGHTA and FQGTGA. Trimming stripped 2 bases from V and 6 bases from J, with 6 bases between. The CDR3 covers 12 residues. The CDR3 DNA reads as TGTGCCAGCAGCTTATCCGGGGATACGCAGTATTTT. This codes for CASSLSGDTQYF.

This clone came up once. The chain employs TRBV2 and TRBJ1-6; 7 bases agree with TRBD1. The CDR3 contains 14 residues. With 4 bases clipped from V and 11 bases from J, the junction kept 8 bases outside the gene matches. Looked up from germline, CDR1 is SNHLY and CDR2 is FYNNEI. DNA of the CDR3: TGTGCCAGCAGTGTTGGCAGGGGGAGTACACCCCTCCACTTT. Translated, it gives CASSVGRGSTPLHF.

The rearrangement joins TRBV2 to TRBJ2-1; D is perhaps TRBD2 (5 bases). The CDR3 loop spans 13 amino acids. V lost 5 bases, J lost 6 bases, and 11 bases lay in between. Germline CDR1 SNHLY, CDR2 FYNNEI. In DNA, the CDR3 is TGTGCCAGCAGTCGGAGAGGGTCCAATGAGCAGTTCTTC. Protein product: CASSRRGSNEQFF.

The chain uses TRBV7-9 and TRBJ2-2; 7 nucleotides match TRBD1. This CDR3 contains 17 residues. Germline V gene sequence: CDR1 SEHNR, CDR2 FQNEAQ (reference sequence). V was clipped by 6 bases and J by 3 bases; unmatched bases: 13. CDR3 sequence (DNA): TGTGCCAGCAGACGATCGCGAGGGGGCTGGGACACCGGGGAGCTGTTTTTT. Its protein product is CASRRSRGGWDTGELFF. The entire variable domain, with the rest obtained from reference TRBV7-9 and TRBJ2-2, is as follows: DTGVSQNPRHKITKRGQNVTFRCDPISEHNRLYWYRQTLGQGPEFLTYFQNEAQLEKSRLLSDRFSAERPKGSFSTLEIQRTEQGDSAMYLCASRRSRGGWDTGELFFGEGSRLTVL.

The rearrangement joins TRBV7-2 to TRBJ2-6, with 10 nucleotides matching TRBD2. The V and J ends lost 5 bases and 2 bases, in that order; junction bases with no gene match: 12. Germline-derived CDR1 and CDR2 are SGHTA and FQGNSA. The CDR3 sequence is 19 residues long. Written as DNA, the CDR3 is TGTGCCAGCAGCACGAGAGGAGGAGCGGGGGGGCCTGGGGCCAACGTCCTGACTTTC. As protein: CASSTRGGAGGPGANVLTF.

The V gene is TRBV9, the J gene TRBJ2-1; 12 bases line up with TRBD2. V shed 0 bases, J shed 7 bases, and the junction held 2 bases outside the gene matches. The length of the CDR3 is 15 residues. The germline gives CDR1 SGDLS, CDR2 YYNGEE. CDR3: CASSVGLAGGNEQFF. CDR3 nucleotide sequence: TGTGCCAGCAGCGTAGGCCTAGCGGGGGGGAATGAGCAGTTCTTC.

V gene TRBV5-1 combines with J gene TRBJ2-7; D possibly corresponds to TRBD2 (6 bases). Germline V lookup: CDR1 SGHRS, CDR2 YFSETQ. V lost 0 bases to trimming and J lost 4 bases, with 14 bases between them. The CDR3 has 15 residues. CDR3 nucleotide sequence: TGCGCCAGCAGCTTGGAACCCGGAGGGGATTACGAGCAGTACTTC. Its protein product is CASSLEPGGDYEQYF.

For the CDR3, the DNA is TGTGCCAGCAGCGAACAGGGGTTCACCGGGGAGCTGTTTTTT. It codes for CASSEQGFTGELFF. This sequence joins TRBV9 and TRBJ2-2, with TRBD1 matching over 7 bases. CDR1 and CDR2 (germline): SGDLS, YYNGEE. V gave up 3 bases and J gave up 4 bases; unmatched junction bases: 3. This CDR3 comprises 14 residues.

The J gene is TRBJ2-1, the V gene TRBV7-2; D possibly corresponds to TRBD2 (6 bases). V was trimmed by 4 bases and J by 5 bases, leaving 12 bases between them. The CDR3 totals 14 residues. CDR1 and CDR2 (germline): SGHTA, FQGNSA. The CDR3 nucleotides are TGTGCCAGCAGCTCGGGACTGATAAACAATGAGCAGTTCTTC. Protein sequence: CASSSGLINNEQFF.

The chain is built from TRBV19 and TRBJ1-3; 8 bases are shared with TRBD1. CDR1 and CDR2 (germline): LNHDA, SQIVND (reference sequence). The CDR3 contains 14 residues. The V and J ends lost 5 bases and 4 bases, in that order; junction bases with no gene match: 4. The CDR3: CASSPDRGGNTIYF. As DNA, the CDR3 is TGTGCCAGTAGTCCTGACAGGGGAGGAAACACCATATATTTT.

J is TRBJ1-4 and V is TRBV7-7, with 9 bases aligning to TRBD1. CDR1 and CDR2 from the germline V gene are SSHAT and FNYEAQ (reference sequence). This CDR3 is built from 16 residues. Germline trimming cut 5 bases from V and 5 bases from J; bases unmatched to any gene: 9. In DNA, the CDR3 is TGTGCCAGCAGCCCCTTTCCGGGACAGGGCAATGAAAAACTGTTTTTT. As protein: CASSPFPGQGNEKLFF.

The chain uses TRBV2 and TRBJ2-1; 8 bases map to TRBD2. The ends lost 6 bases at V and 2 bases at J; junction bases unmatched: 6. There are 15 residues in the CDR3. Germline-derived CDR1 and CDR2 are SNHLY and FYNNEI. CDR3 region: CASRGAGGAYNEQFF. CDR3 in DNA: TGTGCCAGCAGGGGGGCCGGGGGGGCCTACAATGAGCAGTTCTTC.

This clone has only a few counts. V usage is TRBV6-1 and J usage is TRBJ2-3, with TRBD1 matching over 7 bases. This CDR3 has 15 residues. Per germline, CDR1 MNHNS and CDR2 SASEGT. J lost 4 bases, V lost 7 bases, and 11 bases had no gene match. CDR3 protein: CASTRDRVRPDTQYF. CDR3 bases: TGTGCCAGCACCCGAGACAGGGTACGCCCAGATACGCAGTATTTT.

This clone showed up just a few times. V usage is TRBV6-6 and J usage is TRBJ1-1, with a tentative D call TRBD1 (5 bases). CDR3 length equals 12 residues. V dropped 8 bases and J dropped 2 bases, with 9 bases sitting between them. Germline CDR1 reads MNHNY; CDR2 reads SVGAGI (reference sequence). The CDR3: CASGGANTEAFF. In DNA, the CDR3 is TGTGCCAGCGGAGGGGCTAACACTGAAGCTTTCTTT.

The chain has TRBV5-1 and TRBJ2-5; 7 nucleotides line up with TRBD2. CDR3 length: 14 amino acids. Germline CDR1 is SGHRS and CDR2 is YFSETQ. Trimming removed 4 bases from V and 2 bases from J; junction bases left unmatched: 5. The CDR3 spells CASSTSGAQETQYF. In nucleotides, the CDR3 is TGCGCCAGCAGCACAAGCGGGGCACAAGAGACCCAGTACTTC.

This sequence joins TRBV5-1 and TRBJ1-5; 7 positions match TRBD1. Germline CDR1 SGHRS, CDR2 YFSETQ. Trimming cost V 0 bases and J 6 bases; bases outside gene matches: 3. This CDR3 comprises 14 residues. The CDR3: CASSLEGGGQPQHF. The CDR3 DNA follows: TGCGCCAGCAGCTTGGAAGGGGGCGGTCAGCCCCAGCATTTT.

A remark on this clone: A read error may produce the germline difference seen at one junction end. The rearrangement links TRBV19 to TRBJ1-2; no definite D call. This CDR3 is built from 12 residues. The germline V gene has CDR1 LNHDA and CDR2 SQIVND (reference sequence). CDR3 protein: CASSTQSYDYTF. DNA for the CDR3: TGTGCCAGTAGTACACAGTCCTATGACTACACCTTC. Supplemented by reference TRBV19 and TRBJ1-2, the full variable domain reads DGGITQSPKYLFRKEGQNVTLSCEQNLNHDAMYWYRQDPGQGLRLIYYSQIVNDFQKGDIAEGYSVSREKKESFPLTVTSAQKNPTAFYLCASSTQSYDYTFGSGTRLTVV.

The CDR3 DNA reads TGTGCCAGCAGTTTAAATCCGGGTCCCTATGGCTACACCTTC. Translation gives CASSLNPGPYGYTF. This chain connects TRBV27 to TRBJ1-2; D not resolved. V dropped 2 bases and J dropped 4 bases, with 11 bases sitting between them. Germline V gene lookup returns CDR1 MNHEY and CDR2 SMNVEV (reference sequence). The CDR3 extends over 14 amino acids.

This chain connects TRBV19 to TRBJ2-7; 10 nucleotides align to TRBD1. V was clipped by 3 bases and J by 4 bases; unmatched bases: 6. The germline CDR1 and CDR2 sequences are LNHDA and SQIVND (reference sequence). The CDR3 loop spans 15 amino acids. CDR3 region: CASSIFGTGEYEQYF. The CDR3 DNA is TGTGCCAGTAGTATCTTTGGGACAGGGGAGTACGAGCAGTACTTC. The variable domain in full, completed from reference TRBV19 and TRBJ2-7, reads DGGITQSPKYLFRKEGQNVTLSCEQNLNHDAMYWYRQDPGQGLRLIYYSQIVNDFQKGDIAEGYSVSREKKESFPLTVTSAQKNPTAFYLCASSIFGTGEYEQYFGPGTRLTVT.

The chain employs TRBV2 and TRBJ1-4, with D possibly TRBD1 on 6 matching bases. The germline V and J ends were trimmed by 8 bases and 0 bases, with 13 bases remaining between them. The CDR3 loop spans 15 amino acids. Germline V gives CDR1 SNHLY, CDR2 FYNNEI. CDR3 sequence: CASQHRTATNEKLFF. The CDR3 DNA sequence: TGTGCCAGCCAGCACCGGACAGCAACTAATGAAAAACTGTTTTTT.

This clone was recorded a few times. J is TRBJ1-4 and V is TRBV5-1; 10 bases align to TRBD1. Losses at the gene ends were 8 bases for V and 7 bases for J; bases not matched to a gene: 8. The CDR3 spans 14 residues. Germline V gene lookup returns CDR1 SGHRS and CDR2 YFSETQ. CDR3 protein: CASQNGQGVEKLFF. The CDR3 bases are TGCGCCAGTCAGAATGGACAGGGGGTTGAAAAACTGTTTTTT.

V and J are TRBV29-1 and TRBJ1-3; D is unresolved. Trimming took off 0 bases at V and 0 bases at J, with 9 bases between the two ends. The CDR3 runs 15 residues. CDR1 SQVTM and CDR2 ANQGSEA come from the germline V gene. This CDR3 reads CSVEDRAHSGNTIYF. The CDR3, as DNA: TGCAGCGTTGAAGATCGAGCCCACTCTGGAAACACCATATATTTT. The full variable domain, rest sourced from reference TRBV29-1 and TRBJ1-3, is SAVISQKPSRDICQRGTSLTIQCQVDSQVTMMFWYRQQPGQSLTLIATANQGSEATYESGFVIDKFPISRPNLTFSTLTVSNMSPEDSSIYLCSVEDRAHSGNTIYFGEGSWLTVV.

J is TRBJ2-7 and V is TRBV7-5; the table calls TRBD2, which could not be checked here. TRBV7-5 is a recognized pseudogene. The CDR3 consists of 16 residues. For the CDR3, the DNA is TGTGTCAGAAGCTTTTACGGGACTCGAAGGGCCTACGAGCAGTACTTC. Translated, it gives CVRSFYGTRRAYEQYF.

The chain couples TRBV5-1 to TRBJ2-1, with 9 bases identical to TRBD1. CDR1 and CDR2 from the germline V gene are SGHRS and YFSETQ. The trim removed 0 bases at V and 7 bases at J, leaving 5 bases unmatched. The CDR3 sequence is 15 residues long. The CDR3: CASSLGDRAGNEQFF. The DNA of the CDR3 is TGCGCCAGCAGCTTGGGGGACAGGGCCGGGAATGAGCAGTTCTTC.

V and J are TRBV10-2 and TRBJ1-2; D ambiguous. Trimming stripped 6 bases from V and 8 bases from J, with 13 bases between. CDR1 and CDR2 from the germline V gene are WSHSY and SAAADI. The CDR3 runs 12 residues. The CDR3 protein is CASRTAPDGYTF. The CDR3 DNA reads as TGCGCCAGCAGAACAGCCCCCGACGGCTACACCTTC.

This clone was counted between two and nine times. V usage is TRBV2 and J usage is TRBJ2-1; D might be TRBD2 (5 bases). Germline CDR1 is SNHLY and CDR2 is FYNNEI. There are 11 residues in the CDR3. Trimming cost V 5 bases and J 9 bases, with 8 bases left between them. DNA of the CDR3: TGTGCCAGCAGTATCGAGGGTGAGCAGTTCTTC. This translates into CASSIEGEQFF.

The chain joins TRBV7-6 to TRBJ2-7; 10 bases fit TRBD1. Looked up from germline, CDR1 is SGHVS and CDR2 is FNYEAQ. This CDR3 region has 15 residues. Losses at the gene ends were 1 base for V and 6 bases for J; bases not matched to a gene: 6. In nucleotides, the CDR3 is TGTGCCAGCAGCTTAGAAGGGACAGGGGTTGGCGAGCAGTACTTC. The encoded protein is CASSLEGTGVGEQYF. Using reference TRBV7-6 and TRBJ2-7 for the parts outside the CDR3, the full variable domain is GAGVSQSPRYKVTKRGQDVALRCDPISGHVSLYWYRQALGQGPEFLTYFNYEAQQDKSGLPNDRFSAERPEGSISTLTIQRTEQRDSAMYRCASSLEGTGVGEQYFGPGTRLTVT.

V gene TRBV6-1 combines with J gene TRBJ2-3; no clear D gene. This CDR3 contains 13 residues. The germline V and J ends were trimmed by 4 bases and 3 bases, with 8 bases remaining between them. The germline gives CDR1 MNHNS, CDR2 SASEGT. The CDR3 loop reads CASSGYRTDTQYF. The CDR3 DNA sequence: TGTGCCAGCAGTGGTTATAGAACAGATACGCAGTATTTT.